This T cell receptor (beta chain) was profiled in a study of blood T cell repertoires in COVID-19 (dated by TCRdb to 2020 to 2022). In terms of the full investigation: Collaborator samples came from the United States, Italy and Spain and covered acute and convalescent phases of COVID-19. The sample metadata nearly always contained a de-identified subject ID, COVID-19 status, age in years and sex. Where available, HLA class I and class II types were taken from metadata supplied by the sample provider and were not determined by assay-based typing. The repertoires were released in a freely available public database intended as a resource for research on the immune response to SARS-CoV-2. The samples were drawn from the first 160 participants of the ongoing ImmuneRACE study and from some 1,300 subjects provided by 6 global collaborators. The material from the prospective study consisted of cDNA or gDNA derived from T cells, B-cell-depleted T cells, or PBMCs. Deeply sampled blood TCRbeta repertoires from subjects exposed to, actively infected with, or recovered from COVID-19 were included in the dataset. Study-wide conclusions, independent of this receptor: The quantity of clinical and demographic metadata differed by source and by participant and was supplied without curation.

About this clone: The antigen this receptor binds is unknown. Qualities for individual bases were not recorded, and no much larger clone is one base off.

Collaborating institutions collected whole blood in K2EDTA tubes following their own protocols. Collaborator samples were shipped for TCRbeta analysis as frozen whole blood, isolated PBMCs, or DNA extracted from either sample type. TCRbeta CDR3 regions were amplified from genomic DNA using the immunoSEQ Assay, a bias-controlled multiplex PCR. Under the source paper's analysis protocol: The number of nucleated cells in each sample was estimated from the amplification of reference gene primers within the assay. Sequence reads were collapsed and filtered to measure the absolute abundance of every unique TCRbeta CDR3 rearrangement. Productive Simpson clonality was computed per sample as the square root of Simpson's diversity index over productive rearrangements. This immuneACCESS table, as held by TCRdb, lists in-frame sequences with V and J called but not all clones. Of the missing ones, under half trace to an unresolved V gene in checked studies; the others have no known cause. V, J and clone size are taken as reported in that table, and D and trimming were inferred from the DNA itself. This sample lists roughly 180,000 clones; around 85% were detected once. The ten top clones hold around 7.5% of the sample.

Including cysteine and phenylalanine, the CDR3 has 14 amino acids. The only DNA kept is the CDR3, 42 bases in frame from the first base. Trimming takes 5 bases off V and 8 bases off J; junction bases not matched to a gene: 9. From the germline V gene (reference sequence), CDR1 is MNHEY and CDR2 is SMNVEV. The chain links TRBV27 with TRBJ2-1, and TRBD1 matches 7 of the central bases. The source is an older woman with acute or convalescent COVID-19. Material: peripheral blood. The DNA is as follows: TGTGCCAGCAGTCCCGACAGGGTATCCGATGAGCAGTTCTTC. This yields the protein CASSPDRVSDEQFF.